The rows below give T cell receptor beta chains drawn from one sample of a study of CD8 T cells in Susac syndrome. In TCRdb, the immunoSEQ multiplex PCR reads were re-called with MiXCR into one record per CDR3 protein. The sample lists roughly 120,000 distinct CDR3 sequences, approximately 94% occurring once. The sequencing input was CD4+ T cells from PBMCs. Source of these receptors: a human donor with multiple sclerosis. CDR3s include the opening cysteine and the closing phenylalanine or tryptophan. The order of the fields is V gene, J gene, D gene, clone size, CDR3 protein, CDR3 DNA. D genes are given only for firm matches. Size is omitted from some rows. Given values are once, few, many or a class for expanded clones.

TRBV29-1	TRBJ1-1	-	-	CSVGSGFRGSNEAFF	TGCAGCGTTGGGTCGGGGTTCCGGGGTAGTAATGAAGCTTTCTTT
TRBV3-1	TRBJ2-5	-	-	CASSQAAGPQETQYF	TGTGCCAGCAGCCAAGCGGCAGGACCCCAAGAGACCCAGTACTTC
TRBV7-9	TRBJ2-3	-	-	CASSLTAGLRTDTQYF	TGTGCCAGCAGCTTAACAGCCGGGTTACGCACAGATACGCAGTATTTT
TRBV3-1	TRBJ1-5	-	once	CASSATHLSNQPQHF	TGTGCCAGCAGTGCCACACACCTTAGCAATCAGCCCCAGCATTTT
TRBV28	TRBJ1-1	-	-	CASISGFQWNTEAFF	TGTGCCAGCATTTCGGGGTTCCAATGGAACACTGAAGCTTTCTTT
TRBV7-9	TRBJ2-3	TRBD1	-	CASSLGTDTDTQYF	TGTGCCAGCAGCTTGGGGACAGACACAGATACGCAGTATTTT
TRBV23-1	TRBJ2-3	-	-	CAPRGRRTDTQYF	TGCGCCCCTCGGGGCAGGCGCACAGATACGCAGTATTTT
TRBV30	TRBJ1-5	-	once	CAWTRDGQPQHF	TGTGCCTGGACGAGGGACGGTCAGCCCCAGCATTTT
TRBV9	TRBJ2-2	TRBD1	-	CASSSPPGGVNTGELFF	TGTGCCAGCAGCTCCCCCCCAGGGGGTGTCAACACCGGGGAGCTGTTTTTT
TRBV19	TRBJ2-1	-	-	CASSMGLDYNEQFF	TGTGCCAGTAGCATGGGGCTGGATTACAATGAGCAGTTCTTC
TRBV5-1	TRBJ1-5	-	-	CASSLDGEGQPQHF	TGCGCCAGCAGCTTGGACGGGGAGGGCCAGCCCCAGCATTTT
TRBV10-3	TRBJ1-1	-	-	CAISGGTEAFF	TGTGCCATCAGTGGGGGAACTGAAGCTTTCTTT
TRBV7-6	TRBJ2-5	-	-	CASSSRWPPETQYF	TGTGCCAGCAGTTCCCGATGGCCGCCAGAGACCCAGTACTTC
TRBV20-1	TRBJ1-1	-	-	CSAREGARGTEAFF	TGCAGTGCTAGAGAGGGGGCGAGAGGGACTGAAGCTTTCTTT
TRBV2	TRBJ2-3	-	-	CASHLGLDRITDTQYF	TGTGCCAGCCACCTGGGACTCGACCGAATCACAGATACGCAGTATTTT
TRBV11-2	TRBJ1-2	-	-	CASSSEGNGYTF	TGTGCCAGCAGTTCCGAGGGAAACGGCTACACCTTC
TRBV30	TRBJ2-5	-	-	CAWSNRVQGSQYF	TGTGCCTGGAGTAACCGAGTCCAGGGGAGCCAGTACTTC
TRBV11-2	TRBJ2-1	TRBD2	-	CATALAGGPYNEQFF	TGTGCCACAGCCCTAGCGGGAGGGCCGTACAATGAGCAGTTCTTC
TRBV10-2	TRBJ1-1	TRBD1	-	CAISATGGRNTEAFF	TGCGCCATTTCGGCCACAGGGGGCAGGAACACTGAAGCTTTCTTT
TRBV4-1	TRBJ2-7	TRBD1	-	CASAPSEGAYVSEQYF	TGCGCCAGCGCGCCCTCCGAGGGGGCTTACGTGAGCGAGCAGTACTTC
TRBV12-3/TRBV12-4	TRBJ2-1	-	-	CASSLFSGYNEQFF	TGTGCCAGCAGTTTATTTTCGGGGTACAATGAGCAGTTCTTC
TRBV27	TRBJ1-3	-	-	CASSSRDIERIYF	TGTGCCAGCAGTTCCCGGGACATCGAGAGGATATATTTT